This TCR beta chain appears in the sequencing data of a study of cytomegalovirus exposure and HLA in healthy donors. Clones were read by immunoSEQ multiplex PCR, and TCRdb kept only the in-frame ones, dropping some. The table lists fewer than 400,000 clones, nearly 90% of them singletons, with around 1% in the top ten. V gave up 1 base and J gave up 3 bases, with 14 bases separating them. The length of the CDR3 is 15 residues. CDR1 and CDR2 (germline): SGHDT, YYEEEE. Study-wide results and caveats: A classifier reportedly called cytomegalovirus status with high sensitivity and specificity.

Comment on this clone: What it binds is unknown.

The sequence was obtained from a man between 25 and 39 years old in good health and CMV-seronegative. Sequencing input: PBMCs. The rearrangement links TRBV5-6 to TRBJ2-7; D is possibly TRBD1 (6 bases). The CDR3 region is CASSLWAGDVYEQYF. Here the CDR3 DNA reads TGTGCCAGCAGCTTGTGGGCAGGGGATGTCTACGAGCAGTACTTC.